This passage covers 13 T cell receptor beta chains from one sample sequenced in a study of patients and donors after allogeneic stem cell transplantation. A single record per CDR3 protein comes from TCRdb applying MiXCR to the RT-PCR reads. The sample carries some 87,000 distinct CDR3 sequences, around 48% recorded once. The sequencing sample was made of blood, either unsorted or a sorted T cell fraction (not recorded which). All receptors come from a human donor who was either an allogeneic HSCT recipient or a stem cell or donor lymphocyte infusion donor (not recorded which). It is not recorded whose cells these are; they may come from a transplant donor.

This clonotype has a handful of counts. The chain has TRBV4-1 and TRBJ1-4; D gene uncertain. Germline loops: CDR1 MGHRA, CDR2 YSYEKL. The CDR3 is made up of 15 amino acids. The ends were cut back, 1 base at V and 0 bases at J, with 6 bases in the middle. CDR3 sequence reads: CASSQAVATNEKLFF. The CDR3 DNA is TGCGCCAGCAGCCAAGCGGTCGCAACTAATGAAAAACTGTTTTTT.

This clonotype was seen more than once but under ten times. V gene TRBV12-3 or TRBV12-4 combines with J gene TRBJ1-2; possible D gene TRBD1, 5 bases. Trimming cost V 3 bases and J 3 bases, with 11 bases left between them. This CDR3 has 14 residues. The CDR3 nucleotides read TGTGCCAGCAGTTTTGGGCCCAGGGACTATGGCTACACCTTC. This codes for CASSFGPRDYGYTF.

The chain carries TRBV28 and TRBJ1-1; D gene unclear. Trimming shortened V by 3 bases and J by 3 bases, and 5 bases separated the two germline ends. This CDR3 is built from 12 residues. Per germline, CDR1 MDHEN and CDR2 SYDVKM. The CDR3 bases are TGTGCCAGCAGTTTTCCCCACACTGAAGCTTTCTTT. This codes for CASSFPHTEAFF. Supplemented by reference TRBV28 and TRBJ1-1, the full variable domain reads DVKVTQSSRYLVKRTGEKVFLECVQDMDHENMFWYRQDPGLGLRLIYFSYDVKMKEKGDIPEGYSVSREKKERFSLILESASTNQTSMYLCASSFPHTEAFFGQGTRLTVV.

The rearrangement joins TRBV7-9 to TRBJ2-7; D possibly uses TRBD1 or TRBD2 (5 bases each). The CDR3 spans 11 residues. Germline V gene lookup returns CDR1 SEHNR and CDR2 FQNEAQ (reference sequence). V lost 5 bases to trimming and J lost 12 bases, with 14 bases between them. CDR3 sequence (DNA): TGTGCCAGCAGCAGTCCGGGACGTTCGTACTTC. Translating it yields CASSSPGRSYF.

The CDR3 DNA reads as TGCAGTGCTAGAGAAGAGGCGGTCCAGCCCCAGCATTTT. Translation gives CSAREEAVQPQHF. This chain links TRBV20-1 with TRBJ1-5; no definite D call. The ends were cut back, 0 bases at V and 7 bases at J, with 10 bases in the middle. Germline V gene lookup returns CDR1 DFQATT and CDR2 SNEGSKA (reference sequence). The CDR3 runs to 13 residues.

The rearrangement links TRBV20-1 to TRBJ1-2; D remains ambiguous. The CDR3 length is 13 residues. Germline CDR1 reads DFQATT; CDR2 reads SNEGSKA (reference sequence). V was shortened by 1 base and J by 4 bases, with 10 bases between the two germline ends. The CDR3 loop reads CSARAHTLYGYTF. CDR3 nucleotide sequence: TGCAGTGCTAGAGCGCACACCCTCTATGGCTACACCTTC.

This clonotype has just a few counts. The chain uses TRBV5-1 and TRBJ1-2; D may be TRBD1 (5 bases). The CDR3 spans 14 residues. V shed 0 bases and J shed 7 bases, with 13 bases lying between them. Germline values: CDR1 SGHRS, CDR2 YFSETQ. CDR3 sequence reads: CASSLGDGSGGYTF. The CDR3 DNA reads as TGCGCCAGCAGCTTGGGGGACGGGAGCGGTGGCTACACCTTC.

This clonotype was observed once. This chain joins TRBV7-9 and TRBJ1-1; D may be TRBD1 (5 bases). The V end was cut by 5 bases, the J end by 8 bases, with 9 bases between. The CDR3 is 11 residues long. Germline assignment: CDR1 SEHNR and CDR2 FQNEAQ (reference sequence). CDR3 sequence (DNA): TGTGCCAGCAGCGCTGACAGAGAAGCTTTCTTT. As protein: CASSADREAFF.

V is TRBV19 and J is TRBJ1-1; D is unresolved. Trimming pared 4 bases from V and 0 bases from J, leaving 6 bases between. The CDR3 totals 13 residues. CDR1 is LNHDA, CDR2 SQIVND, per germline (reference sequence). Here the CDR3 DNA reads TGTGCCAGTAGTAAGAAGATGAACACTGAAGCTTTCTTT. Its protein product is CASSKKMNTEAFF.

V is TRBV28 and J is TRBJ1-5; D is possibly TRBD1 (5 bases). This CDR3 is built from 15 residues. V lost 5 bases and J 0 bases, leaving 11 bases between the germline ends. Germline CDR1 and CDR2: MDHEN and SYDVKM. Written as DNA, the CDR3 is TGTGCCAGCAGTCGGGGCACGTATAGCAATCAGCCCCAGCATTTT. Protein: CASSRGTYSNQPQHF. Complete variable domain (other parts from reference TRBV28 and TRBJ1-5): DVKVTQSSRYLVKRTGEKVFLECVQDMDHENMFWYRQDPGLGLRLIYFSYDVKMKEKGDIPEGYSVSREKKERFSLILESASTNQTSMYLCASSRGTYSNQPQHFGDGTRLSIL.

This clonotype was recorded a few times. J is TRBJ1-3 and V is TRBV9; a possible D gene is TRBD1 (5 bases). The CDR3 is 16 residues long. Trimming removed 3 bases from V and 4 bases from J, with 17 bases in between. CDR1 SGDLS and CDR2 YYNGEE come from the germline V gene. The CDR3 coding sequence is TGTGCCAGCAGCGACCACAGTCGGGCAGGGGGAAACACCATATATTTT. This translates into CASSDHSRAGGNTIYF.

This clonotype was counted between two and nine times. This chain connects TRBV20-1 to TRBJ1-5; D gene uncertain. CDR1 and CDR2 (germline): DFQATT, SNEGSKA (reference sequence). The CDR3 covers 15 residues. V lost 0 bases and J 0 bases, leaving 9 bases between the germline ends. The CDR3 protein is CSARESPYSNQPQHF. The CDR3 region has the DNA TGCAGTGCTAGAGAATCGCCATATAGCAATCAGCCCCAGCATTTT.

This clonotype appeared many times. The V call is TRBV20-1, the J call TRBJ1-1, with 7 bases lining up with TRBD1. Per germline, CDR1 DFQATT and CDR2 SNEGSKA (reference sequence). Trimming removed 6 bases from V and 2 bases from J; junction bases left unmatched: 9. The CDR3 is 14 residues long. CDR3 DNA sequence: TGCAGTGCCCGCCCCCGACAGGGAAACACTGAAGCTTTCTTT. Translation: CSARPRQGNTEAFF.